The present entry profiles one T cell receptor (beta chain) with its context. Its specificity is not known. Unique molecular identifiers tagged the TCRbeta library. MiXCR, run by TCRdb on the PCR reads, gives a single entry per CDR3 protein. The table includes approximately 270,000 distinct CDR3 sequences, roughly a quarter detected once. The data derive from a study of T-cell reconstitution after alpha-beta-depleted transplantation in children. General study results and limits: Reportedly, only several hundred clones from non-depleted graft cells drove alpha-beta T-cell counts at about two months. The main origin of T-cell counts and diversity one year after transplant was newly produced T cells.

Germline CDR1 is MDHEN and CDR2 is SYDVKM. Trimming removed 3 bases from V and 5 bases from J, with 23 bases in between. This CDR3 comprises 18 residues. The sample consisted of PBMCs, mostly from graft donor cells, taken 360 days after TCRalphabeta/CD19-depleted stem cell transplant. The sequence was obtained from a female patient aged 2 to 10 who had a stem cell transplant for congenital amegakaryocytic thrombocytopenia, so the T cells may come from the graft donor. V usage is TRBV28 and J usage is TRBJ2-1, with D unclear. CDR3 amino acids: CASSFPRRVEYGHNEQFF. The CDR3 DNA reads TGTGCCAGCAGTTTCCCCCGCCGAGTAGAATACGGACACAATGAGCAGTTCTTC.